This TCR beta chain was captured by sequencing in a study of blood T cell repertoires in COVID-19. Methods used by the authors: How many nucleated cells were present was estimated from reference gene primer amplification. Method: immunoSEQ multiplex PCR; TCRdb's copy keeps in-frame clones and lacks some. That table supplies the V and J calls and clone size; D and trimming were determined from the DNA. The profile shows more than 95,000 clones, about 94% of them singletons. Germline CDR1 and CDR2: MNHNS and SASEGT. Between the trimmed V and J ends, which lost 1 base and 0 bases, there was a span of 16 bases. This CDR3 comprises 18 residues.

Source material: peripheral blood. The source is a man aged 45-65 years with COVID-19, enrolled during active disease. The gene calls are TRBV6-1 and TRBJ1-5; D is possibly TRBD1 (5 bases). CDR3 in DNA: TGTGCCAGCAGTGAAGAAGGGGATTTGGGATATAGCAATCAGCCCCAGCATTTT. Translated: CASSEEGDLGYSNQPQHF.